A single sample is the source of the 15 T cell receptor beta chains below, sequenced in a study of Graves' ophthalmopathy and Graves' hyperthyroidism. Scientists amplified the TCR beta CDR3 regions from RNA transcripts. The library came from an HTBI-primed first-round RT-PCR and a second-round multiplex PCR. MiXCR, run by TCRdb on the multiplex PCR reads, gives a single entry per CDR3 protein. The sample yields about 400,000 distinct CDR3 sequences, 15% seen once. The sequenced material came from peripheral blood. These TCRs come from a woman aged 18-29 years with stable Graves' hyperthyroidism.

The rearrangement links TRBV30 to TRBJ2-7, with 10 bases matching TRBD2. CDR1 GTSNPN and CDR2 SVGIG come from the germline V gene (reference sequence). This CDR3 comprises 15 residues. Trimming at V came to 0 bases and at J to 7 bases, leaving 9 bases not matched to a gene. The CDR3 loop is CAWSVRSSGSEEQYF. The CDR3 coding sequence is TGTGCCTGGAGTGTACGGTCTAGCGGGAGTGAAGAGCAGTACTTC. Full variable domain (remainder filled in from reference TRBV30 and TRBJ2-7): SQTIHQWPATLVQPVGSPLSLECTVEGTSNPNLYWYRQAAGRGLQLLFYSVGIGQISSEVPQNLSASRPQDRQFILSSKKLLLSDSGFYLCAWSVRSSGSEEQYFGPGTRLTVT.

This clonotype has a count of ten or more. The chain uses TRBV6-2 or TRBV6-3 and TRBJ2-5, with a tentative D call TRBD2 (6 bases). The germline gives CDR1 MNHEY, CDR2 SVGEGT. With 2 bases removed from V and 5 bases from J, the gap between germline ends came to 12 bases. This CDR3 is built from 14 residues. CDR3 sequence reads: CASSYPGRTETQYF. DNA for the CDR3: TGTGCCAGCAGTTACCCCGGGAGAACGGAGACCCAGTACTTC.

This clonotype was seen at least ten times. The chain links TRBV28 to TRBJ2-2; 9 bases are a match to TRBD1. The CDR3 totals 18 residues. Germline trimming cut 2 bases from V and 2 bases from J; bases unmatched to any gene: 9. The germline CDR1 and CDR2 sequences are MDHEN and SYDVKM. CDR3 nucleotide sequence: TGTGCCAGCAGTTTAGGGCCCACAGGGGGCTTTAACACCGGGGAGCTGTTTTTT. Its protein is CASSLGPTGGFNTGELFF.

The chain is built from TRBV19 and TRBJ2-7, with 11 bases aligning to TRBD1. This CDR3 spans 16 amino acids. Germline V gene lookup returns CDR1 LNHDA and CDR2 SQIVND (reference sequence). The J segment lost 0 bases and the V segment lost 5 bases, leaving 6 bases of the junction unmatched. The CDR3 sequence is CASSAGQGVLSYEQYF. For the CDR3, the DNA is TGTGCCAGTAGTGCGGGACAGGGGGTCCTCTCCTACGAGCAGTACTTC.

Many counts were recorded for this clonotype. The chain couples TRBV7-2 to TRBJ2-4, with TRBD2 matching over 10 bases. CDR1 and CDR2 from the germline V gene are SGHTA and FQGNSA. This CDR3 contains 17 residues. Losses at the gene ends were 3 bases for V and 0 bases for J; bases not matched to a gene: 5. The CDR3 spells CASSFLAGALAKNIQYF. DNA of the CDR3: TGTGCCAGCAGCTTCCTAGCGGGGGCTCTAGCCAAAAACATTCAGTACTTC.

This chain uses TRBV12-3 or TRBV12-4 with TRBJ2-7, with D perhaps matching TRBD1 (5 bases). The CDR3 consists of 15 residues. V was trimmed by 2 bases and J by 6 bases, leaving 17 bases between them. The CDR3: CASSLNAGPPGEQYF. The CDR3, as DNA: TGTGCCAGCAGTTTAAATGCAGGGCCTCCGGGCGAGCAGTACTTC.

A single count supports this clonotype. The chain combines TRBV12-3 or TRBV12-4 with TRBJ1-2, with a possible D match to TRBD1 (5 bases). The CDR3 has 13 amino acids. Trimming left V 2 bases short and J 7 bases short, with 11 bases between. The DNA of the CDR3 is TGTGCCAGCAGTTTAAGCAGGGATGGTGGCTACACCTTC. It encodes CASSLSRDGGYTF.

This clonotype was counted many times. The V call is TRBV24-1, the J call TRBJ1-6, with D hard to call. V lost 0 bases and J lost 4, with 21 bases in between. The CDR3 spans 20 residues. Germline V gives CDR1 KGHDR, CDR2 SFDVKD. The CDR3 spells CATSDLPGDGGLSYNSPLHF. The CDR3 nucleotides are TGTGCCACCAGTGATTTGCCGGGAGACGGAGGGTTATCATATAATTCACCCCTCCACTTT.

This clonotype was seen repeatedly, ten times or more. The chain employs TRBV19 and TRBJ1-1; 10 bases fit TRBD1. J gave up 4 bases and V 8 bases, and 7 bases lay outside the gene matches. The germline V gene encodes CDR1 LNHDA and CDR2 SQIVND (reference sequence). The CDR3 contains 14 residues. CDR3 loop: CASRTGGGSTEAFF. The DNA of the CDR3 is TGTGCCAGTCGGACAGGGGGAGGGTCCACTGAAGCTTTCTTT.

This clonotype was counted at least ten times. The DNA of the CDR3 is TGTGCCACCAGTGATTCGGGCAGGGAAGCTTTCTTT. It specifies CATSDSGREAFF. V and J are TRBV24-1 and TRBJ1-1; D gene unclear. CDR3 length: 12 amino acids. Germline CDR1 KGHDR, CDR2 SFDVKD. Trimming stripped 2 bases from V and 8 bases from J, with 8 bases between.

This clonotype was detected many times. The CDR3 DNA reads as TGTGCCAGCAGGATAGGGGGGGGTTATAGCAATCAGCCCCAGCATTTT. It codes for CASRIGGGYSNQPQHF. This chain joins TRBV12-3 or TRBV12-4 and TRBJ1-5; possible D gene TRBD1, 6 bases. The CDR3 runs to 16 residues. V was trimmed by 6 bases and J by 0 bases, leaving 15 bases between them.

There are many counts of this clonotype. The chain has TRBV20-1 and TRBJ1-3, with 9 bases lining up with TRBD1. Germline CDR1 is DFQATT and CDR2 is SNEGSKA (reference sequence). The CDR3 has 15 residues. J was trimmed by 3 bases and V by 4 bases; bases with no gene match: 7. CDR3 region: CSATLGQGFGNTIYF. CDR3 nucleotide sequence: TGCAGTGCTACCCTTGGACAGGGGTTTGGAAACACCATATATTTT.

This clonotype was detected many times. The chain links TRBV12-3 or TRBV12-4 to TRBJ2-2; D call uncertain. This CDR3 region has 13 residues. Trimming took 1 base from V and 7 from J, leaving 7 bases between them. The CDR3 sequence is CASSLGVGGELFF. The CDR3 region has the DNA TGTGCCAGCAGTTTAGGGGTTGGCGGGGAGCTGTTTTTT.

This clonotype was observed a few times. V gene TRBV11-2 combines with J gene TRBJ2-4, with D uncertain. The germline V gene has CDR1 SGHAT and CDR2 FQNNGV. V was clipped by 5 bases and J by 5 bases, with 25 bases between them. This CDR3 spans 18 amino acids. The CDR3 bases are TGTGCCAGCAGCGGACGTTTTAGGCCTGCGATCGGCGAAAACATTCAGTACTTC. It codes for CASSGRFRPAIGENIQYF. Based on the CDR3 plus reference TRBV11-2 and TRBJ2-4, the full variable domain is EAGVAQSPRYKIIEKRQSVAFWCNPISGHATLYWYQQILGQGPKLLIQFQNNGVVDDSQLPKDRFSAERLKGVDSTLKIQPAKLEDSAVYLCASSGRFRPAIGENIQYFGAGTRLSVL.

The chain links TRBV9 to TRBJ1-5, with a tentative D call TRBD1 (5 bases). Germline V gene lookup returns CDR1 SGDLS and CDR2 YYNGEE. The CDR3 length is 14 residues. V lost 3 bases, J lost 7 bases, and 14 bases lay in between. The CDR3 is CASSASRGDQPQHF. As DNA, the CDR3 is TGTGCCAGCAGCGCCTCCCGCGGGGACCAGCCCCAGCATTTT.